This T cell receptor (beta chain) was obtained from a study of shared clonotypes between healthy human individuals. Across the study: Two women and a few men aged 18 to 49 served as donors.

The genomic DNA of each subset was split evenly across several immunoSEQ plates. Sorted subsets were amplified in replicate PCRs using 150 to 250 ng DNA, around 30,000 T cell genomes. Repertoires were generated with immunoSEQ multiplex PCR, while TCRdb's copy carries only in-frame clones and drops some. The table has nearly 1 million clones, 60% to 85% seen once; the top ten hold approximately 1.5%. Per the germline V gene, CDR1 is WNHNN and CDR2 is SYGVQD (reference sequence). V lost 11 bases to trimming and J lost 4 bases, with 9 bases between them. The CDR3 contains 10 residues. Sequenced material: memory CD4+ T cells sorted from blood. Subset denoted: CD45RA-negative fraction. The V gene is TRBV10-1, the J gene TRBJ2-7; D is uncertain. The sequence was obtained from a man aged 18 to 35 in good health. CDR3 amino acids: CAPRSYEQYF. CDR3 sequence (DNA): TGCGCCCCTAGATCATACGAGCAGTACTTC.